The 11 T cell receptor beta chains below come from one sample, sequenced in a study of blood T cell repertoires in COVID-19. Clones were sequenced by immunoSEQ multiplex PCR, and TCRdb holds only the in-frame ones, with some missing. Among approximately 440,000 clones listed, roughly nine tenths were seen once. The source material was PBMCs or T cells enriched from blood (not recorded which). The source is a woman aged 18-29 years who had recovered from COVID-19.

The chain has TRBV7-9 and TRBJ1-2; maybe TRBD1 (6 bases). This CDR3 spans 14 amino acids. CDR1 SEHNR and CDR2 FQNEAQ come from the germline V gene (reference sequence). Trimming stripped 5 bases from V and 0 bases from J, with 10 bases between. The CDR3 sequence is CASSVTGSNYGYTF. The DNA for the CDR3 is TGTGCCAGCAGCGTAACAGGGTCTAACTATGGCTACACCTTC. The variable domain in full, with the rest retrieved from reference TRBV7-9 and TRBJ1-2, is DTGVSQNPRHKITKRGQNVTFRCDPISEHNRLYWYRQTLGQGPEFLTYFQNEAQLEKSRLLSDRFSAERPKGSFSTLEIQRTEQGDSAMYLCASSVTGSNYGYTFGSGTRLTVV.

Notes on this clone: The same CDR3 also results from other DNA sequences found in this sample. The chain is built from TRBV2 and TRBJ1-5; 7 bases map to TRBD1. Germline CDR1 is SNHLY and CDR2 is FYNNEI. J was trimmed by 7 bases and V by 1 base; bases with no gene match: 1. The CDR3 has 13 amino acids. The CDR3 DNA sequence: TGTGCCAGCAGTGAAGACAGGGGCCAGCCCCAGCATTTT. Protein sequence: CASSEDRGQPQHF. Variable domain in full (rest from reference TRBV2 and TRBJ1-5): EPEVTQTPSHQVTQMGQEVILRCVPISNHLYFYWYRQILGQKVEFLVSFYNNEISEKSEIFDDQFSVERPDGSNFTLKIRSTKLEDSAMYFCASSEDRGQPQHFGDGTRLSIL.

The chain employs TRBV24-1 and TRBJ2-1, with D perhaps matching TRBD1 (6 bases). The CDR3 is 18 residues long. The V and J ends lost 0 bases and 9 bases respectively, with 23 bases between them. Germline V gene lookup returns CDR1 KGHDR and CDR2 SFDVKD. The CDR3 loop is CATSDLPGRDTLVGEQFF. The CDR3 nucleotides are TGTGCCACCAGTGATTTGCCCGGTAGGGACACCTTAGTTGGTGAGCAGTTCTTC.

The chain recombines TRBV5-6 with TRBJ1-2; 8 bases align to TRBD1. Unmatched junction bases numbered 5, after V lost 4 bases and J lost 3 bases. CDR1 and CDR2 (germline): SGHDT, YYEEEE. The CDR3 loop spans 14 amino acids. The CDR3: CASSVTGVDYGYTF. DNA for the CDR3: TGTGCCAGCAGCGTGACAGGGGTCGACTATGGCTACACCTTC.

This clone has more than one count but fewer than ten. V usage is TRBV6-5 and J usage is TRBJ2-1; TRBD2 might be the D (6 bases). V dropped 7 bases and J dropped 7 bases, with 20 bases sitting between them. The CDR3 contains 15 residues. Germline V gene lookup returns CDR1 MNHEY and CDR2 SVGAGI. Here the CDR3 reads CASTQRGNSVNEQFF. For the CDR3, the DNA is TGTGCCAGCACCCAACGGGGGAACTCCGTAAATGAGCAGTTCTTC.

The chain is built from TRBV6-4 and TRBJ1-5, with 9 bases that match TRBD1. CDR1 and CDR2 (germline): MRHNA, SNTAGT. Trimming removed 3 bases from V and 7 bases from J; junction bases left unmatched: 4. This CDR3 is 14 amino acids long. DNA for the CDR3: TGTGCCAGCAGTGAAACAGGGGGCTGGCAGCCCCAGCATTTT. Protein sequence: CASSETGGWQPQHF.

The genes are TRBV30 and TRBJ1-4, with D possibly TRBD1 on 6 matching bases. The germline CDR1 and CDR2 sequences are GTSNPN and SVGIG (reference sequence). V dropped 4 bases and J dropped 5 bases, with 11 bases sitting between them. This CDR3 has 13 amino acids. The CDR3 loop reads CAWNGQKNEKLFF. The DNA of the CDR3 is TGTGCCTGGAATGGACAGAAAAATGAAAAACTGTTTTTT.

The genes are TRBV19 and TRBJ1-2; weak D call: TRBD1 (5 bases). The CDR3 has 14 residues. CDR1 is LNHDA and CDR2 is SQIVND in the germline V gene (reference sequence). Trimming removed 5 bases at V and 6 bases at J, with 16 bases between. The CDR3 region has the DNA TGTGCCAGTAGTTTCGGGAGGGGTTTGGATGGCTACACCTTC. It specifies CASSFGRGLDGYTF.

This chain connects TRBV5-1 to TRBJ2-7; D possibly corresponds to TRBD1 (6 bases). V lost 5 bases to trimming and J lost 4 bases, with 16 bases between them. Germline CDR1 and CDR2: SGHRS and YFSETQ. This CDR3 has 14 residues. The CDR3 protein is CASSMGTPPYEQYF. The CDR3 region has the DNA TGCGCCAGCAGTATGGGGACACCCCCATACGAGCAGTACTTC.

V gene TRBV5-5 combines with J gene TRBJ1-2, with a tentative D call TRBD1 (6 bases). The CDR3 has 15 residues. CDR1 and CDR2 (germline): SGHKS, YYEKEE (reference sequence). Trimming removed 0 bases at V and 5 bases at J, with 14 bases between. Written as DNA, the CDR3 is TGTGCCAGCAGCTTGGAACAGGGCCTGGAGTATGGCTACACCTTC. Its protein product is CASSLEQGLEYGYTF.

The count of this clone is one. This chain links TRBV5-6 with TRBJ1-1; 7 bases align to TRBD1. CDR1 is SGHDT and CDR2 is YYEEEE in the germline V gene. The CDR3 loop spans 12 amino acids. V gave up 4 bases and J gave up 7 bases; unmatched junction bases: 4. CDR3 DNA sequence: TGTGCCAGCAGCCGAGGGACAGATGAAGCTTTCTTT. This codes for CASSRGTDEAFF.